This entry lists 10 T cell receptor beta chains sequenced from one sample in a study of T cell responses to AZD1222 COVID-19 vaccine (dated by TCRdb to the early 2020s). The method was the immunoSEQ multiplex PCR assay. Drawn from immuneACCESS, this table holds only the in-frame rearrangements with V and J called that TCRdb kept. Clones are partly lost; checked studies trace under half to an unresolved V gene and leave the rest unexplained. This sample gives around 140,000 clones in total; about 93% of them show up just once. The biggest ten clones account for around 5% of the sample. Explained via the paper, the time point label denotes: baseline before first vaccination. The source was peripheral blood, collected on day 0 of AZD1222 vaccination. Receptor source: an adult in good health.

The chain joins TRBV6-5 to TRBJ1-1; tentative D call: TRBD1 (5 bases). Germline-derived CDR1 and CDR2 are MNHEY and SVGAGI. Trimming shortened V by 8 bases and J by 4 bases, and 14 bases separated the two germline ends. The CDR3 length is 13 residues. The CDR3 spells CASRDRGLTEAFF. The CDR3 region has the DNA TGTGCCAGCCGGGACCGCGGTCTCACTGAAGCTTTCTTT.

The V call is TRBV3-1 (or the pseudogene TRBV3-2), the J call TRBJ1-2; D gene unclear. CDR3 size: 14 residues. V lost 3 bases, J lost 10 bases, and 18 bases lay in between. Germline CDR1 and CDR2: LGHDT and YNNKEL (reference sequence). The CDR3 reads CASSQSEAPSFYTF. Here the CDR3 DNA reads TGTGCCAGCAGCCAGTCCGAGGCACCGAGTTTCTACACCTTC.

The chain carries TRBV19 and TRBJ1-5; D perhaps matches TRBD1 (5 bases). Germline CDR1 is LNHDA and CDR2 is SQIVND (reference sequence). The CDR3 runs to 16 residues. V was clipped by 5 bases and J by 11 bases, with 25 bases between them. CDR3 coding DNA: TGTGCCAGTAGTCCACAAGGACGGACCTTGGGGGGAGCCCAGCATTTT. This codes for CASSPQGRTLGGAQHF.

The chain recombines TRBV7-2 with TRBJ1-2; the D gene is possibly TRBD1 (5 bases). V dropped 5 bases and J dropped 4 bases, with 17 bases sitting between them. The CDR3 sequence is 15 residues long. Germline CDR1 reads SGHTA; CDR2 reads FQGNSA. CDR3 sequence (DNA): TGTGCCAGCAGCCCGGGATTGGCCGGGGGCTATGGCTACACCTTC. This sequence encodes CASSPGLAGGYGYTF.

The CDR3 coding sequence is TGTGCCACCTCGGGACACCCTAAATTCGATGAGCAGTTCTTC. This translates into CATSGHPKFDEQFF. The chain has TRBV24-1 and TRBJ2-1; D may be TRBD1 (6 bases). V lost 9 bases and J lost 8, with 19 bases in between. Germline V gene lookup returns CDR1 KGHDR and CDR2 SFDVKD. The CDR3 covers 14 residues.

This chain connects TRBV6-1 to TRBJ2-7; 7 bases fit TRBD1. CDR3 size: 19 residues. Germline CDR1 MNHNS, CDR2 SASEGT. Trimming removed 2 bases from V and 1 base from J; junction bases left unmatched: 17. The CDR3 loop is CASSESIWDSSLESYEQYF. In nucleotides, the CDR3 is TGTGCCAGCAGTGAATCGATTTGGGACAGCTCCTTGGAATCCTACGAGCAGTACTTC.

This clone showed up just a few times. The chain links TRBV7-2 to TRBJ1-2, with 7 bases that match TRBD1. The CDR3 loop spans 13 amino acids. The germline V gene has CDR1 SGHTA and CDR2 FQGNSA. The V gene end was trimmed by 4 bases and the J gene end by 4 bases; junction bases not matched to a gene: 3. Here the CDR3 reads CASSSTGAYGYTF. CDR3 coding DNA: TGTGCCAGCAGCTCTACAGGGGCCTATGGCTACACCTTC.

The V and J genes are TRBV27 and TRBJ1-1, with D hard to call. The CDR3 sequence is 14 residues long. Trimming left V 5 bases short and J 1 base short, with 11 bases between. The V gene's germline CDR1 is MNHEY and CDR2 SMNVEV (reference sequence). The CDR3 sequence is CASSNGPRNTEAFF. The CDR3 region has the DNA TGTGCCAGCAGTAATGGGCCCAGGAACACTGAAGCTTTCTTT.

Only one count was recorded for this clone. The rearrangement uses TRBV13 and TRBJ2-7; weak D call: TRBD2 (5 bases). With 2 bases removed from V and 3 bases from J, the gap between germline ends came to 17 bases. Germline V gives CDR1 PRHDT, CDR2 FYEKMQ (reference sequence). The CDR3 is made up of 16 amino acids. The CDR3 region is CASSLMGEQERYEQYF. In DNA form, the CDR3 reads TGTGCCAGCAGCTTAATGGGAGAGCAAGAGCGCTACGAGCAGTACTTC.

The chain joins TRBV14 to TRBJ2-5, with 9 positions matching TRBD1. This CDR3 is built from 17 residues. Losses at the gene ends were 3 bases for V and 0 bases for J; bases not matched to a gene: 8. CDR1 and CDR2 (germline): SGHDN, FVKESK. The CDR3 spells CASSQTNRGHYQETQYF. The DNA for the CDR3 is TGTGCCAGCAGCCAGACAAACAGGGGGCACTACCAAGAGACCCAGTACTTC.